A selection of T cell receptor beta chains follows, all from one sample in a study. One entry per CDR3 protein results from TCRdb running MiXCR on the RT-PCR reads. The sample records more than 550,000 distinct CDR3 sequences, 14% being singletons. The sequenced sample was memory CD4+ T cells from blood. The source of these receptors is a female donor in good health, serving as a healthy control. Each CDR3 is given with its conserved first and last residue. Each record gives: CDR3 protein, V gene, CDR3 length.

CDR3 protein: CASSLDGANSYEQYF
V gene: TRBV11-2
CDR3 length: 15

CDR3 protein: CASSVVLSSGPSEQFF
V gene: TRBV9
CDR3 length: 16

CDR3 protein: CASSLAMANTEAFF
V gene: TRBV5-5
CDR3 length: 14

CDR3 protein: CSARATGQSNTEAFF
V gene: TRBV20-1
CDR3 length: 15

CDR3 protein: CSARDRQGSVF
V gene: TRBV20-1
CDR3 length: 11

CDR3 protein: CASSGGTGLNTEAFF
V gene: TRBV6-1
CDR3 length: 15

CDR3 protein: CASSYKGGSYEQYF
V gene: TRBV6-2/TRBV6-3
CDR3 length: 14

CDR3 protein: CATSSGGRYEQYF
V gene: TRBV15
CDR3 length: 13

CDR3 protein: CASSYWGLAGHGFF
V gene: TRBV6-2/TRBV6-3
CDR3 length: 14

CDR3 protein: CASRKGQTNEKLFF
V gene: TRBV6-5
CDR3 length: 14

CDR3 protein: CASSFSRGGINEQYF
V gene: TRBV27
CDR3 length: 15

CDR3 protein: CASSLRGGLVVDTEAFF
V gene: TRBV5-1
CDR3 length: 17

CDR3 protein: CSVGPTLNEQFF
V gene: TRBV29-1
CDR3 length: 12

CDR3 protein: CASSIGHVQETQYF
V gene: TRBV11-2
CDR3 length: 14

CDR3 protein: CASSSLAGESYEQYF
V gene: TRBV5-6
CDR3 length: 15

CDR3 protein: CASSFRGNNEQFF
V gene: TRBV7-2
CDR3 length: 13

CDR3 protein: CASSKGNSNQPQHF
V gene: TRBV6-6
CDR3 length: 14

CDR3 protein: CSVESPTGLSGNTIYF
V gene: TRBV29-1
CDR3 length: 16

CDR3 protein: CASSTGLAGVSGTQYF
V gene: TRBV9
CDR3 length: 16

CDR3 protein: CASRRGTSGRGEYF
V gene: TRBV11-2
CDR3 length: 14

CDR3 protein: CSAREGTLHEQYF
V gene: TRBV20-1
CDR3 length: 13

CDR3 protein: CSAPRLAGGLTVGDEQFF
V gene: TRBV20-1
CDR3 length: 18

CDR3 protein: CASSLGSAKQETQYF
V gene: TRBV12-3/TRBV12-4
CDR3 length: 15

CDR3 protein: CASSGGQNNEQFF
V gene: TRBV19
CDR3 length: 13

CDR3 protein: CASSESRGSETQYF
V gene: TRBV25-1
CDR3 length: 14

CDR3 protein: CASSLRTEYSNQPQHF
V gene: TRBV7-9
CDR3 length: 16

CDR3 protein: CASSLGRGWYEQYF
V gene: TRBV5-5
CDR3 length: 14

CDR3 protein: CASSQARSNYGYTF
V gene: TRBV14
CDR3 length: 14

CDR3 protein: CASSFDSAVYEQYF
V gene: TRBV7-8
CDR3 length: 14

CDR3 protein: CASSLGGTFSSYEQYF
V gene: TRBV7-9
CDR3 length: 16

CDR3 protein: CATSREYRGVHTGELFF
V gene: TRBV15
CDR3 length: 17

CDR3 protein: CASSPPGLTDTQYF
V gene: TRBV7-3
CDR3 length: 14

CDR3 protein: CSARTGERSPLHF
V gene: TRBV20-1
CDR3 length: 13

CDR3 protein: CASDQGRANTGELFF
V gene: TRBV5-1
CDR3 length: 15

CDR3 protein: CASTSRDRYNEQFF
V gene: TRBV12-3/TRBV12-4
CDR3 length: 14

CDR3 protein: CASQGVLDEQYF
V gene: TRBV28
CDR3 length: 12

CDR3 protein: CASSFDSPAYEQYF
V gene: TRBV5-1
CDR3 length: 14

CDR3 protein: CASSPGTGPLQPQHF
V gene: TRBV5-1
CDR3 length: 15

CDR3 protein: CASSFRDGRRGNEQFF
V gene: TRBV12-3/TRBV12-4
CDR3 length: 16

CDR3 protein: CASRSWGGSYGTDTQYF
V gene: TRBV7-2
CDR3 length: 17

CDR3 protein: CASSQDRTSYNSPLHF
V gene: TRBV3-1
CDR3 length: 16

CDR3 protein: CASSFQVDTEAFF
V gene: TRBV12-3/TRBV12-4
CDR3 length: 13

CDR3 protein: CASSSGTRFRLYEQYF
V gene: TRBV12-3/TRBV12-4
CDR3 length: 16

CDR3 protein: CASRKNRQQMYTEAFF
V gene: TRBV6-1
CDR3 length: 16

CDR3 protein: CAWSARDRGYGYTF
V gene: TRBV30
CDR3 length: 14

CDR3 protein: CSAGDSERAYYEQYF
V gene: TRBV20-1
CDR3 length: 15

CDR3 protein: CASHREGTGTSGRKGELFF
V gene: TRBV6-6
CDR3 length: 19

CDR3 protein: CASSQGDSGRAGSYEQYF
V gene: TRBV4-2
CDR3 length: 18

CDR3 protein: CASSYGGQGAEEQYF
V gene: TRBV6-2/TRBV6-3
CDR3 length: 15

CDR3 protein: CASSPIGTGRINYGYTF
V gene: TRBV18
CDR3 length: 17

CDR3 protein: CASSGRSNQPQHF
V gene: TRBV3-1
CDR3 length: 13

CDR3 protein: CASTRSANEKLFF
V gene: TRBV19
CDR3 length: 13

CDR3 protein: CASSPALAPSETQYF
V gene: TRBV3-1
CDR3 length: 15

CDR3 protein: CASSQQGATEAFF
V gene: TRBV7-3
CDR3 length: 13

CDR3 protein: CASSWGTDQETQYF
V gene: TRBV5-6
CDR3 length: 14